Sequencing of this T cell receptor (beta chain) was carried out in a study of cytomegalovirus exposure and HLA in healthy donors. The CDR3 consists of 12 residues. Looked up from germline, CDR1 is SGHKS and CDR2 is YYEKEE (reference sequence). The V end was cut by 0 bases, the J end by 9 bases, with 7 bases between. Concerning this clone: Its antigen is as yet unknown.

Researchers ran the PCR with 60 Vbeta and 13 Jbeta primers. Here immunoSEQ multiplex PCR was the method, and the copy in TCRdb shows in-frame clones only, minus some. The sample records about 82,000 clones, more than 50% being singletons. Regarding the study as a whole: The authors later found TCR association rates varying by HLA locus, with DRB1 most and HLA-C fewest. Presence/absence results assume similar sequencing depth per donor, which may not hold. Available immune exposure information covered CMV serostatus only.

Sequenced sample: PBMCs. The sequence was obtained from a woman in her 40s in good health and CMV-seropositive. The genes are TRBV5-5 and TRBJ2-1; no clear D gene. CDR3 amino acids: CASSLAVFEQFF. CDR3 sequence (DNA): TGTGCCAGCAGCTTGGCCGTGTTTGAGCAGTTCTTC. Full variable domain (outside the CDR3, taken from reference TRBV5-5 and TRBJ2-1): DAGVTQSPTHLIKTRGQQVTLRCSPISGHKSVSWYQQVLGQGPQFIFQYYEKEERGRGNFPDRFSARQFPNYSSELNVNALLLGDSALYLCASSLAVFEQFFGPGTRLTVL.